The T cell receptor (beta chain) described here comes from a study of T cell responses to AZD1222 COVID-19 vaccine (dated by TCRdb to the early 2020s). Broadly, across the study: AZD1222 recipients whose second dose came at about 4 weeks and those whose second dose came at about 12 weeks were combined into one group, since spike-specific TCR depth and breadth did not differ between the two schedules. TCR sequencing covered approximately 230 trial participants: 207 given two doses of AZD1222 and approximately 26 given two doses of MenACWY control vaccine. Enrollment into the trials was organized by age into subgroups of 18-55, 56-69 and 70-plus years, and those subgroups contained approximately 160, 26 and 62 TCR-sequenced participants, respectively.

Measured from the cysteine to the phenylalanine, the CDR3 is 14 residues long. The kept DNA is CDR3 alone, 42 bases in frame from the first base. The germline V gene supplies CDR1 MGHDK and CDR2 SYGVNS. V is clipped by 1 base and J by 0 bases, and the sequence between their germline boundaries is 5 bases long. The CDR3 regions of human TCRbeta chains were analyzed by immunosequencing. Concerning the study's data processing: Repertoire TCRs were matched against a reference library of SARS-CoV-2-specific TCRs generated with the MIRA antigen-specificity platform. Breadth was defined as the fraction of unique TCRs that were SARS-CoV-2-associated, and depth was defined as the fraction of total T cells that were SARS-CoV-2-associated. Using the MIRA data, every spike-specific TCR was mapped to the spike region that the TCR reacted to and assigned to either a CD4 or a CD8 class. Log10-transformed breadth and depth values were compared by one-way ANOVA with Sidak's multiple comparisons tests. Drawn from immuneACCESS, this table holds only the in-frame rearrangements with V and J called that TCRdb kept. Clones are partly lost; checked studies trace under half to an unresolved V gene and leave the rest unexplained. V and J calls and clone size follow that table, whereas D and trimming were derived from the DNA. For this sample there are 150,000 or so clones; around 92% appear just once. 2.3% of the sample is in the top ten clones.

Per the publication, the time point label means: baseline before first vaccination. The vaccinee samples were drawn from two UK trials, COV001 and COV002, one of which was a single-blind randomized controlled phase 2/3 trial testing AZD1222 (ChAdOx1 nCoV-19) in healthy adults. For TCRbeta chain sequencing, PBMC samples were collected from trial participants at day 0 and at day 28 after the second dose. A remark on this clone: Its antigen specificity is not known. No much larger clone is present one base from it, and per-base qualities are unavailable.

General findings and caveats noted by the study authors: CD4 TCRs associated with the vaccine covered the entire spike protein, and the dominant responses were in regions 160-218 and 743-854. In the small 56-69-year group, the increase in depth fell short of significance, most likely because of low power. Participants were mostly white British, with more females than males. The authors suggested clonal diversity may have been underestimated. Reportedly, close to half of the unique spike-specific TCRs recognized epitopes lying outside the regions that are mutated in the B.1.351 and B.1.1.7 variants. Conclusions about previously exposed vaccinees were limited because only six or seven AZD1222 recipients were SARS-CoV-2 seropositive at baseline. After two AZD1222 doses, both the breadth and the depth of spike-specific TCRs were significantly higher than at day 0 and than in MenACWY recipients. Because no day 14 peak-response samples were available, repertoires were characterized only after the peak T cell response.

Specimen: peripheral blood, collected on day 0 of AZD1222 vaccination. This TCR derives from an adult in good health. The sequence links TRBV25-1 to TRBJ2-3; the D gene remains uncertain. For the CDR3, the sequence is CASSESISTDTQYF. The nucleotide sequence reads as follows: TGTGCCAGCAGTGAATCGATTAGCACAGATACGCAGTATTTT.